This entry lists 24 T cell receptor beta chains sequenced from one sample in a study of cytotoxic CD8 clonotypes in ibrutinib-treated CLL. Sequencing used immunoSEQ multiplex PCR; TCRdb keeps in-frame clones, though not all of them. Of around 25,000 clones listed, roughly two thirds were seen once; the top ten hold 45% to 60%. This sample comprised PBMCs, obtained at disease progression, from a patient treated with ibrutinib. Receptors were obtained from a human donor with chronic lymphocytic leukemia.

The V gene is TRBV6-5, the J gene TRBJ1-3, with D perhaps matching TRBD1 (6 bases). V lost 3 bases, J lost 2 bases, and 8 bases lay in between. Germline CDR1 reads MNHEY; CDR2 reads SVGAGI. The CDR3 covers 14 residues. The CDR3 is CASSYSGAGNTIYF. CDR3 DNA: TGTGCCAGCAGTTATTCAGGGGCTGGAAACACCATATATTTT.

This clone was observed a few times. CDR3 protein: CASSLRDMAGELFF. The CDR3 region has the DNA TGTGCCAGCAGCTTACGGGACATGGCCGGGGAGCTGTTTTTT. The rearrangement joins TRBV11-2 to TRBJ2-2; possibly TRBD1 for D (6 bases). The germline V gene encodes CDR1 SGHAT and CDR2 FQNNGV. The V and J ends lost 2 bases and 6 bases respectively, with 10 bases between them. This CDR3 has 14 residues. Complete variable domain (other parts from reference TRBV11-2 and TRBJ2-2): EAGVAQSPRYKIIEKRQSVAFWCNPISGHATLYWYQQILGQGPKLLIQFQNNGVVDDSQLPKDRFSAERLKGVDSTLKIQPAKLEDSAVYLCASSLRDMAGELFFGEGSRLTVL.

The chain carries TRBV6-5 and TRBJ2-1; the D gene is possibly TRBD2 (7 bases). The germline V gene encodes CDR1 MNHEY and CDR2 SVGAGI. This CDR3 is built from 15 residues. The V gene lost 4 bases and the J gene lost 2 bases, with 12 bases spanning the gap. The CDR3 bases are TGTGCCAGCAGTTCAAAAGGGGGGGCCTACAATGAGCAGTTCTTC. Translating gives CASSSKGGAYNEQFF.

This clone was observed a few times. The rearrangement joins TRBV5-1 to TRBJ1-6; D is ambiguous. This CDR3 spans 12 amino acids. Trimming shortened V by 0 bases and J by 9 bases, and 4 bases separated the two germline ends. Germline-derived CDR1 and CDR2 are SGHRS and YFSETQ. As DNA, the CDR3 is TGCGCCAGCAGCTTGGGGGGTTCACCCCTCCACTTT. It encodes CASSLGGSPLHF. The full variable domain, completed using reference TRBV5-1 and TRBJ1-6, is KAGVTQTPRYLIKTRGQQVTLSCSPISGHRSVSWYQQTPGQGLQFLFEYFSETQRNKGNFPGRFSGRQFSNSRSEMNVSTLELGDSALYLCASSLGGSPLHFGNGTRLTVT.

The chain links TRBV18 to TRBJ1-5, with 10 nucleotides matching TRBD1. CDR3 length: 14 residues. After removal of 8 bases from V and 10 bases from J, the junction contained 11 bases not matched to a gene. The germline CDR1 and CDR2 sequences are KGHSH and LQKENI. The CDR3 loop reads CASNRGQGILPQHF. CDR3 in DNA: TGTGCCAGCAATAGGGGACAGGGGATTCTACCCCAGCATTTT.

The CDR3 here is CASSPVPSPKRGGELFF. Here the CDR3 DNA reads TGCGCCAGCAGTCCGGTCCCAAGTCCCAAACGGGGCGGGGAGCTGTTTTTT. The chain couples TRBV10-1 to TRBJ2-2, with D tentatively TRBD2 (5 bases). The V end was cut by 5 bases, the J end by 7 bases, with 23 bases between. CDR1 and CDR2 (germline): WNHNN, SYGVQD (reference sequence). The CDR3 runs to 17 residues.

V is TRBV5-1 and J is TRBJ2-3, with a possible D match to TRBD2 (6 bases). The CDR3 is made up of 14 amino acids. Germline CDR1 is SGHRS and CDR2 is YFSETQ. The ends were cut back, 5 bases at V and 6 bases at J, with 16 bases in the middle. The CDR3 region is CASRPLGTPDTQYF. CDR3 nucleotide sequence: TGCGCCAGCAGGCCCCTCGGGACTCCCGATACGCAGTATTTT.

The rearrangement uses TRBV15 and TRBJ2-5; 16 bases line up with TRBD2. CDR1 is LNHNV, CDR2 YYDKDF, per germline (reference sequence). V lost 5 bases, J lost 4 bases, and 4 bases stayed unmatched. CDR3 size: 16 residues. The CDR3 is CATSRGTSGGVETQYF. CDR3 nucleotides: TGTGCCACCAGCCGCGGGACTAGCGGGGGGGTAGAGACCCAGTACTTC.

This chain uses TRBV18 with TRBJ1-2; D call uncertain. Germline V CDR1 and CDR2: KGHSH, LQKENI. This CDR3 is 15 amino acids long. V lost 1 base and J 0 bases, leaving 9 bases between the germline ends. CDR3 bases: TGTGCCAGCTCACCACAGAGCGAAGCTAACTATGGCTACACCTTC. Encoded protein: CASSPQSEANYGYTF.

The chain employs TRBV29-1 and TRBJ2-5; 10 bases are a match to TRBD1. Germline-derived CDR1 and CDR2 are SQVTM and ANQGSEA. The CDR3 is 15 residues long. V gave up 6 bases and J gave up 2 bases; unmatched junction bases: 9. CDR3: CSVGTGEVEQETQYF. The CDR3 coding sequence is TGCAGCGTAGGGACAGGGGAGGTGGAGCAAGAGACCCAGTACTTC. The variable domain in full, completed from reference TRBV29-1 and TRBJ2-5, reads SAVISQKPSRDICQRGTSLTIQCQVDSQVTMMFWYRQQPGQSLTLIATANQGSEATYESGFVIDKFPISRPNLTFSTLTVSNMSPEDSSIYLCSVGTGEVEQETQYFGPGTRLLVL.

This chain links TRBV19 with TRBJ1-1; possible D gene TRBD1, 5 bases. The CDR3 is made up of 15 amino acids. Germline V gives CDR1 LNHDA, CDR2 SQIVND (reference sequence). V was trimmed by 1 base and J by 5 bases, leaving 14 bases between them. The chain's CDR3 is CASSIARREGTEAFF. CDR3 DNA: TGTGCCAGTAGTATAGCCCGACGGGAGGGGACTGAAGCTTTCTTT.

This chain links TRBV27 with TRBJ2-7, with unresolved D. The CDR3 is 11 amino acids. Trimming stripped 8 bases from V and 5 bases from J, with 10 bases between. Germline CDR1 and CDR2: MNHEY and SMNVEV (reference sequence). The CDR3 sequence: CASGPRNEQYF. Written as DNA, the CDR3 is TGTGCCAGCGGCCCTCGGAACGAGCAGTACTTC.

The CDR3 DNA reads as TGTGCCAGCAGCTCCTCGGCAGGGGTCGCTGAAGCTTTCTTT. Its translation is CASSSSAGVAEAFF. This chain connects TRBV7-3 to TRBJ1-1, with D maybe TRBD1 (6 bases). The CDR3 is made up of 14 amino acids. V was clipped by 4 bases and J by 6 bases, with 15 bases between them. Per germline, CDR1 SGHTA and CDR2 FQGTGA.

The count of this clone is one. The V call is TRBV7-9, the J call TRBJ2-3; TRBD1 aligns across 9 bases. The CDR3 length is 14 residues. The junction had 3 bases not matched to a gene; V was cut back by 4 bases and J by 4 bases. CDR1 and CDR2 from the germline V gene are SEHNR and FQNEAQ (reference sequence). Here the CDR3 reads CASSSRQGADTQYF. The CDR3 DNA reads TGTGCCAGCAGCTCAAGACAGGGGGCAGATACGCAGTATTTT.

A few counts support this clone. This chain joins TRBV2 and TRBJ1-1; D unclear. V lost 4 bases and J 3 bases, leaving 12 bases between the germline ends. The CDR3 spans 14 residues. From germline, CDR1 is SNHLY and CDR2 FYNNEI. The CDR3 DNA follows: TGTGCCAGCAGTGCCTTCGGGAGGGACACTGAAGCTTTCTTT. It translates to CASSAFGRDTEAFF. Supplemented by reference TRBV2 and TRBJ1-1, the full variable domain reads EPEVTQTPSHQVTQMGQEVILRCVPISNHLYFYWYRQILGQKVEFLVSFYNNEISEKSEIFDDQFSVERPDGSNFTLKIRSTKLEDSAMYFCASSAFGRDTEAFFGQGTRLTVV.

The chain links TRBV7-3 to TRBJ2-3; 7 bases align to TRBD2. The CDR3 length is 14 residues. The germline V gene encodes CDR1 SGHTA and CDR2 FQGTGA. V trimming: 5 bases; J trimming: 5 bases; junction bases outside the gene matches: 7. CDR3 protein: CASSKVGGLDTQYF. CDR3 DNA: TGTGCCAGCAGCAAAGTCGGGGGGTTAGATACGCAGTATTTT.

The J gene is TRBJ2-7, the V gene TRBV5-6; 10 bases are shared with TRBD2. This CDR3 region has 14 residues. Unmatched junction bases numbered 7, after V lost 4 bases and J lost 6 bases. The germline CDR1 and CDR2 sequences are SGHDT and YYEEEE. The CDR3 sequence is CASSILAGVSEQYF. CDR3 sequence (DNA): TGTGCCAGCAGCATTCTAGCGGGGGTGAGCGAGCAGTACTTC.

The chain combines TRBV5-6 with TRBJ1-4; tentatively, D is TRBD1 (5 bases). This CDR3 has 14 residues. Trimming left V 5 bases short and J 6 bases short, with 14 bases between. CDR1 is SGHDT, CDR2 YYEEEE, per germline. CDR3 sequence (DNA): TGTGCCAGCAGATTATCCGGGGGGGATGAAAAACTGTTTTTT. Its protein product is CASRLSGGDEKLFF.

This chain uses TRBV7-3 with TRBJ2-1, with a possible D match to TRBD1 (5 bases). The CDR3 extends over 15 amino acids. V was clipped by 0 bases and J by 1 base, with 7 bases between them. Germline V gene sequence: CDR1 SGHTA, CDR2 FQGTGA. The CDR3 region is CASSLTRDSYNEQFF. As DNA, the CDR3 is TGTGCCAGCAGCTTAACCAGGGATTCCTACAATGAGCAGTTCTTC.

The chain joins TRBV9 to TRBJ2-7; TRBD2 aligns across 10 bases. CDR1 and CDR2 (germline): SGDLS, YYNGEE. The CDR3 totals 15 residues. J lost 4 bases, V lost 4 bases, and 8 bases had no gene match. CDR3 coding DNA: TGTGCCAGCAGCCCAGCGGGGGGGCGGGAGTACGAGCAGTACTTC. Its protein is CASSPAGGREYEQYF.

This chain links TRBV18 with TRBJ1-3, with D uncertain. The CDR3 totals 14 residues. V dropped 6 bases and J dropped 0 bases, with 9 bases sitting between them. CDR1 KGHSH and CDR2 LQKENI come from the germline V gene. The CDR3 loop reads CASSGMSSGNTIYF. The DNA for the CDR3 is TGTGCCAGCTCCGGTATGAGCTCTGGAAACACCATATATTTT.

This chain links TRBV14 with TRBJ1-6, with a possible D match to TRBD1 (6 bases). This CDR3 has 16 residues. With 4 bases removed from V and 6 bases from J, the gap between germline ends came to 16 bases. Germline assignment: CDR1 SGHDN and CDR2 FVKESK. The CDR3 loop is CASSRRGGQFNSPLHF. CDR3 in DNA: TGTGCCAGCAGCCGAAGAGGAGGACAGTTTAATTCACCCCTCCACTTT.

The rearrangement uses TRBV5-6 and TRBJ2-2; 7 nucleotides agree with TRBD2. The CDR3 is 16 residues long. The V segment lost 3 bases and the J segment 2 bases; nucleotides outside the gene matches: 7. Looked up from germline, CDR1 is SGHDT and CDR2 is YYEEEE. The CDR3 nucleotides read TGTGCCAGCAGCTCCTCGGGACTAAAAAACACCGGGGAGCTGTTTTTT. Translated, it gives CASSSSGLKNTGELFF.

The J gene is TRBJ2-7, the V gene TRBV4-3; TRBD1 matches 7 bases. The CDR3 is made up of 14 amino acids. Germline CDR1 and CDR2: LGHNA and YSLEER. The J segment lost 5 bases and the V segment lost 0 bases, leaving 4 bases of the junction unmatched. The CDR3 sequence: CASSQETQGNEQYF. CDR3 bases: TGCGCCAGCAGCCAAGAAACACAGGGGAACGAGCAGTACTTC.